The 9 T cell receptor beta chains below come from one sample, sequenced in a study of OX40 agonist ivuxolimab in advanced cancers. Libraries were prepared by immunoSEQ multiplex PCR; TCRdb keeps only in-frame clonotypes and omits some of them. The repertoire holds about 73,000 clones, with about 86% as singletons. The sequenced sample was CD4+ or CD8+ T cells sorted from blood, obtained in a trial of the OX40 agonist ivuxolimab. The receptor set was obtained from an adult with an advanced solid tumor such as melanoma, head and neck, liver or kidney cancer.

The chain joins TRBV6-5 to TRBJ1-1, with D unresolved. The CDR3 is made up of 13 amino acids. The V end was cut by 5 bases, the J end by 0 bases, with 7 bases between. Germline V gene data show CDR1 as MNHEY and CDR2 as SVGAGI. Written as DNA, the CDR3 is TGTGCCAGCAGTACAACTGTGAACACTGAAGCTTTCTTT. The encoded protein is CASSTTVNTEAFF.

The chain links TRBV27 to TRBJ1-1; D is perhaps TRBD1 (6 bases). CDR3 size: 13 residues. The V and J ends lost 4 bases and 2 bases respectively, with 8 bases between them. The germline CDR1 and CDR2 sequences are MNHEY and SMNVEV (reference sequence). The CDR3 DNA sequence: TGTGCCAGCAGTTACAGGGCTAACACTGAAGCTTTCTTT. Its translation: CASSYRANTEAFF.

The gene calls are TRBV27 and TRBJ1-1, with D perhaps TRBD1 (5 bases). The CDR3 consists of 15 residues. CDR1 and CDR2 (germline): MNHEY, SMNVEV (reference sequence). V dropped 8 bases and J dropped 0 bases, with 16 bases sitting between them. The CDR3 DNA sequence: TGTGCCAGCGGATCGGGACGGATAATGAACACTGAAGCTTTCTTT. It translates to CASGSGRIMNTEAFF.

This chain connects TRBV7-3 to TRBJ1-6; TRBD1 matches 9 bases. J gave up 10 bases and V 5 bases, and 6 bases lay outside the gene matches. The CDR3 has 14 residues. CDR1 and CDR2 from the germline V gene are SGHTA and FQGTGA. This CDR3 reads CASSKRQGESPLHF. The CDR3 coding sequence is TGTGCCAGCAGCAAGAGACAGGGGGAGTCACCCCTCCACTTT.

This clone occurred once. The genes are TRBV7-2 and TRBJ1-1; D is uncertain. Germline V CDR1 and CDR2: SGHTA, FQGNSA. Trimming took 8 bases from V and 3 from J, leaving 13 bases between them. The CDR3 is made up of 13 amino acids. CDR3 protein: CASRPRKDTEAFF. CDR3 DNA: TGTGCCAGCCGGCCTCGGAAGGACACTGAAGCTTTCTTT.

This chain uses TRBV11-2 with TRBJ2-3; a weak D match, TRBD2 (7 bases). Trimming pared 2 bases from V and 4 bases from J, leaving 16 bases between. The CDR3 sequence is 16 residues long. CDR1 is SGHAT, CDR2 FQNNGV, per germline. The CDR3 protein is CASSLRGGTGSDTQYF. The CDR3 DNA reads as TGTGCCAGCAGCTTAAGGGGGGGGACGGGATCAGATACGCAGTATTTT. Filled out from reference TRBV11-2 and TRBJ2-3, the complete variable domain reads EAGVAQSPRYKIIEKRQSVAFWCNPISGHATLYWYQQILGQGPKLLIQFQNNGVVDDSQLPKDRFSAERLKGVDSTLKIQPAKLEDSAVYLCASSLRGGTGSDTQYFGPGTRLTVL.

V gene TRBV25-1 combines with J gene TRBJ1-5, with a possible D match to TRBD1 (6 bases). CDR3 length: 14 amino acids. Germline CDR1 is MGHDK and CDR2 is SYGVNS. V shed 3 bases and J shed 5 bases, with 11 bases lying between them. The CDR3 region is CASSDSQGYQPQHF. The CDR3 DNA sequence: TGTGCCAGCAGTGACTCGCAGGGGTATCAGCCCCAGCATTTT.

The V and J genes are TRBV12-5 and TRBJ2-1, with 9 bases identical to TRBD2. CDR3 length: 17 amino acids. Germline trimming cut 4 bases from V and 2 bases from J; bases unmatched to any gene: 9. Germline values: CDR1 LGHNT, CDR2 FRNRAP. The CDR3 loop reads CASGSKQGGRAYNEQFF. CDR3 in DNA: TGTGCTAGTGGTTCCAAGCAGGGCGGGAGGGCCTACAATGAGCAGTTCTTC.

V usage is TRBV19 and J usage is TRBJ2-3; 10 positions match TRBD2. CDR1 is LNHDA, CDR2 SQIVND, per germline (reference sequence). V lost 4 bases, J lost 1 base, and 5 bases stayed unmatched. This CDR3 is 16 amino acids long. CDR3 in DNA: TGTGCCAGTAGTACTAGCGGGGGATGGGGCACAGATACGCAGTATTTT. Translating gives CASSTSGGWGTDTQYF. Full variable domain (outside the CDR3, taken from reference TRBV19 and TRBJ2-3): DGGITQSPKYLFRKEGQNVTLSCEQNLNHDAMYWYRQDPGQGLRLIYYSQIVNDFQKGDIAEGYSVSREKKESFPLTVTSAQKNPTAFYLCASSTSGGWGTDTQYFGPGTRLTVL.